The next 5 T cell receptor beta chains were all read from a single sample in a study of blood T cell repertoires in COVID-19. Sequenced by immunoSEQ multiplex PCR; TCRdb stores in-frame clones only, minus some. The profile covers 150,000 to 180,000 clones, with about 90% appearing a single time and approximately 0.59% taken by the ten largest. Sequenced material: peripheral blood. These receptors came from a man aged 50-60 years with acute or convalescent COVID-19.

CDR3 in amino acids: CASSAGLDRSYEQYF. The DNA of the CDR3 is TGTGCCAGCAGTGCGGGACTAGATCGCTCCTACGAGCAGTACTTC. The rearrangement joins TRBV2 to TRBJ2-7; 8 positions match TRBD2. V was pared by 4 bases and J by 0 bases, with 5 bases of the junction left unmatched. The germline V gene encodes CDR1 SNHLY and CDR2 FYNNEI. The CDR3 is made up of 15 amino acids.

The chain has TRBV6-2 or TRBV6-3 and TRBJ1-5; 7 bases match TRBD1. The germline V gene encodes CDR1 MNHEY and CDR2 SVGEGT. V was clipped by 6 bases and J by 2 bases; unmatched bases: 7. CDR3 size: 15 residues. DNA of the CDR3: TGTGCCAGCAGCCAGCCCGGGACAGGCAATCAGCCCCAGCATTTT. Protein product: CASSQPGTGNQPQHF.

V is TRBV7-3 and J is TRBJ2-2; possible D gene TRBD2, 5 bases. V was trimmed by 5 bases and J by 7 bases, leaving 8 bases between them. Germline loops: CDR1 SGHTA, CDR2 FQGTGA. The CDR3 length is 12 residues. The DNA for the CDR3 is TGTGCCAGCAGCCACGGGGTCGGGGAGCTGTTTTTT. Translation: CASSHGVGELFF.

The chain combines TRBV2 with TRBJ2-1; TRBD2 matches at 8 bases. Germline CDR1 and CDR2: SNHLY and FYNNEI. Trimming took 5 bases from V and 9 from J; bases not matched to a gene: 18. The CDR3 consists of 17 residues. DNA of the CDR3: TGTGCCAGCAGTCCCCCGGGACTAGTCGATCTAATTGTTGAGCAGTTCTTC. Its protein product is CASSPPGLVDLIVEQFF.

The genes are TRBV3-1 (or the pseudogene TRBV3-2) and TRBJ1-1; TRBD1 matches at 8 bases. Trimming at V came to 3 bases and at J to 4 bases, leaving 13 bases not matched to a gene. The germline V gene has CDR1 LGHDT and CDR2 YNNKEL (reference sequence). This CDR3 is 17 amino acids long. CDR3 amino acids: CASSQPGQGVGVTEAFF. The CDR3 nucleotides read TGTGCCAGCAGCCAGCCTGGACAGGGAGTGGGGGTCACTGAAGCTTTCTTT.